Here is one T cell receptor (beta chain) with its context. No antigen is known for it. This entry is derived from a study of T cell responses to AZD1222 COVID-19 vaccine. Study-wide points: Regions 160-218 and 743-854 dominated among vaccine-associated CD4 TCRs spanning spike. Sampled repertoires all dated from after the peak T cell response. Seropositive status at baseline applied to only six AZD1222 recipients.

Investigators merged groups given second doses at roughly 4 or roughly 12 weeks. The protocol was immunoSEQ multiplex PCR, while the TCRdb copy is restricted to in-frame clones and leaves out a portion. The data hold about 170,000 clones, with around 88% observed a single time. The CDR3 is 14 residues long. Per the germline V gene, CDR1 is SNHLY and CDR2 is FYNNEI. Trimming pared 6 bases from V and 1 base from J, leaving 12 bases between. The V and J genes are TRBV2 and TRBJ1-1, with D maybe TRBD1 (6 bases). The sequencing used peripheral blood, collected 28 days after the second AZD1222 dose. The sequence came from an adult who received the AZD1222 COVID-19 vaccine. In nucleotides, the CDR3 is TGTGCCAGCAGGGGGGGGCGGGAGAACACTGAAGCTTTCTTT. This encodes CASRGGRENTEAFF.